Only one count was recorded for the clone carrying this T cell receptor beta chain. The assay was immunoSEQ multiplex PCR, and TCRdb's table has in-frame clones only and misses some. Of about 85,000 clones in the sample, about 88% are singletons; the top ten hold about 7.4%. The data are from a study of control samples from healthy donors and cancer patients. The germline V gene encodes CDR1 KGHSH and CDR2 LQKENI. CDR3 length: 18 residues. V was trimmed by 3 bases and J by 5 bases, leaving 22 bases between them. Sequencing was performed on blood. This receptor was obtained from a woman aged 55-69 years in good health. The chain combines TRBV18 with TRBJ1-4, with a weak D call TRBD1 (5 bases). CDR3 nucleotide sequence: TGTGCCAGCTCACCTTTTCAACAGGAGCCAGGTTTAAATGAAAAACTGTTTTTT. Its protein product is CASSPFQQEPGLNEKLFF.